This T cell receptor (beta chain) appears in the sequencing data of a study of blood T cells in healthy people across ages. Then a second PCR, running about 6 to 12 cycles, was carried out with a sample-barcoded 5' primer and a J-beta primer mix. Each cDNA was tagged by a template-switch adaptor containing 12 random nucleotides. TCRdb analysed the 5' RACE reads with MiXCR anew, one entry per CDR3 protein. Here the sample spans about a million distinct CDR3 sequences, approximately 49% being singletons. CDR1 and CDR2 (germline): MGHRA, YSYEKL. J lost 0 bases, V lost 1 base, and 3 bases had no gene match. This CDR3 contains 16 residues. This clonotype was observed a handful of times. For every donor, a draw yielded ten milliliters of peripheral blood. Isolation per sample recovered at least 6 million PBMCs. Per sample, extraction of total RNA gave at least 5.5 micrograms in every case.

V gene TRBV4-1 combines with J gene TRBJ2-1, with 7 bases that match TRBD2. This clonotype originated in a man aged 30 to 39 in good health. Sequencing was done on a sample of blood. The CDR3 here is CASSQGAGSSYNEQFF. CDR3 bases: TGCGCCAGCAGCCAAGGAGCGGGGAGCTCCTACAATGAGCAGTTCTTC.